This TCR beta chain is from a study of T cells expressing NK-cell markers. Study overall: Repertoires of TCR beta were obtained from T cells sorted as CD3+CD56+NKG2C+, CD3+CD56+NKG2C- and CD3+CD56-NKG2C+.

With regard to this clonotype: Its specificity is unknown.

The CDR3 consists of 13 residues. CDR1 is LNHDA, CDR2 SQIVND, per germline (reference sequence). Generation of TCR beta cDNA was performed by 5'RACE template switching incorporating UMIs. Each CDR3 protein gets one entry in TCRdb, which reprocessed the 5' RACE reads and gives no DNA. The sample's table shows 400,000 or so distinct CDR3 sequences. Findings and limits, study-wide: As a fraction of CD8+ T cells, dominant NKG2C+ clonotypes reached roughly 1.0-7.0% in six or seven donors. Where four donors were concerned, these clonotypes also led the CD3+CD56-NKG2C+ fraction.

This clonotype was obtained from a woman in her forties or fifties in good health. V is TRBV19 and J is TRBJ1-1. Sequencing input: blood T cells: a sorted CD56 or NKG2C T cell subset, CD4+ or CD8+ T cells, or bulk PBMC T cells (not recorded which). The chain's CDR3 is CASSITARQEAFF. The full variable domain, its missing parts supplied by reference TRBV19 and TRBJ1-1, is DGGITQSPKYLFRKEGQNVTLSCEQNLNHDAMYWYRQDPGQGLRLIYYSQIVNDFQKGDIAEGYSVSREKKESFPLTVTSAQKNPTAFYLCASSITARQEAFFGQGTRLTVV.